The entry below describes one TCR beta chain. As yet, its antigen is unknown. The data originate from a study of T cells in localized non-small cell lung cancer. Whole-study results and caveats: Uninvolved adjacent lung showed peak T cell clonality, exceeding tumor.

J was trimmed by 7 bases and V by 8 bases; bases with no gene match: 14. Looked up from germline, CDR1 is MNHEY and CDR2 is SMNVEV (reference sequence). The length of the CDR3 is 15 residues. Method: immunoSEQ multiplex PCR; TCRdb's copy keeps in-frame clones and lacks some. The sample lists fewer than 40,000 clones; just over 85% were seen once. The clonotype was recovered from a male donor older than 55 with stage III lung adenocarcinoma. The material sequenced was peripheral blood, taken before any cancer treatment. The genes are TRBV27 and TRBJ1-2; 9 bases align to TRBD1. DNA for the CDR3: TGTGCCAGCTGGACCGGGACAGGGAATTTTGGTGGCTACACCTTC. Protein: CASWTGTGNFGGYTF.